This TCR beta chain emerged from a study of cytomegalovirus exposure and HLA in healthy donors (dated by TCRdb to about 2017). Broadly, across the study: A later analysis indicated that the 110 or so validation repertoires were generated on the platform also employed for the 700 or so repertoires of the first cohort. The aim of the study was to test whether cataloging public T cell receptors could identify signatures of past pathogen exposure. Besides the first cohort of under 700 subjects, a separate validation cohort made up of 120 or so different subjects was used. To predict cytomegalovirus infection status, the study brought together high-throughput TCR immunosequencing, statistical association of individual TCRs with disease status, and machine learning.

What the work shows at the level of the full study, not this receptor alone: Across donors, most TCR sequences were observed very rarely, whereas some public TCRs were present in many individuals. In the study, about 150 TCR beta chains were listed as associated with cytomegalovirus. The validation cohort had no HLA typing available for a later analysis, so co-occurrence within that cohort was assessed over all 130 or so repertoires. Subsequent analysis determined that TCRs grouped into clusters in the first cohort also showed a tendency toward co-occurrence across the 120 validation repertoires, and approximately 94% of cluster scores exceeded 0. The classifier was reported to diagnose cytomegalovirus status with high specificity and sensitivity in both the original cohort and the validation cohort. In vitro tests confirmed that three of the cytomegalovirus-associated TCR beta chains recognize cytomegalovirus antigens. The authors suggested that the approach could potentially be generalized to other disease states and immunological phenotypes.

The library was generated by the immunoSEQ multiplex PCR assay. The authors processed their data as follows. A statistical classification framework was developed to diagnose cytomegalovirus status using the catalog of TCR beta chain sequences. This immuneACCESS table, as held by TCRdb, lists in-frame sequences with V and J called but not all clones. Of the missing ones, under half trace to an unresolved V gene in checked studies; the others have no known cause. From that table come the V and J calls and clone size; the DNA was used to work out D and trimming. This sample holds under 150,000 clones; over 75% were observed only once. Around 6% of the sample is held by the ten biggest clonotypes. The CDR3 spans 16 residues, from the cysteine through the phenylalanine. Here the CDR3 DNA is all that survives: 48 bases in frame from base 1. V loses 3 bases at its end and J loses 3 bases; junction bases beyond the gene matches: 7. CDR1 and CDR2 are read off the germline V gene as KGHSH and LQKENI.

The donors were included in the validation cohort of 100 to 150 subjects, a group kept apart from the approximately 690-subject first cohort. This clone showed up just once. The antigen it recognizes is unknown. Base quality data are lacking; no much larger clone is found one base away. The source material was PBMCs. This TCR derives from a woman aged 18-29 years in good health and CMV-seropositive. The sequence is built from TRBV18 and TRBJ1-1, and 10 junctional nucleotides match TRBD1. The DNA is TGTGCCAGCTCACCGACAGGGGGCATTTTTGACACTGAAGCTTTCTTT. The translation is CASSPTGGIFDTEAFF.